This TCR beta chain was documented in a study of cytomegalovirus exposure and HLA in healthy donors. The PCR employed 60 Vbeta primers together with 13 Jbeta primers. Repertoires were generated with immunoSEQ multiplex PCR, while TCRdb's copy carries only in-frame clones and drops some. The profile shows 150,000 to 200,000 clones, about 79% of them singletons. This CDR3 contains 15 residues. V trimming: 10 bases; J trimming: 2 bases; junction bases outside the gene matches: 9. Germline CDR1 is ENHRY and CDR2 is SYGVKD. This TCR derives from a middle-aged man in good health and CMV-seropositive. The chain couples TRBV10-3 to TRBJ2-5, with 11 bases identical to TRBD2. The specimen was PBMCs. The CDR3, as DNA: TGTGCCAGCAAACCGACTAGCGGGGAGCAAGAGACCCAGTACTTC. Residues: CASKPTSGEQETQYF.